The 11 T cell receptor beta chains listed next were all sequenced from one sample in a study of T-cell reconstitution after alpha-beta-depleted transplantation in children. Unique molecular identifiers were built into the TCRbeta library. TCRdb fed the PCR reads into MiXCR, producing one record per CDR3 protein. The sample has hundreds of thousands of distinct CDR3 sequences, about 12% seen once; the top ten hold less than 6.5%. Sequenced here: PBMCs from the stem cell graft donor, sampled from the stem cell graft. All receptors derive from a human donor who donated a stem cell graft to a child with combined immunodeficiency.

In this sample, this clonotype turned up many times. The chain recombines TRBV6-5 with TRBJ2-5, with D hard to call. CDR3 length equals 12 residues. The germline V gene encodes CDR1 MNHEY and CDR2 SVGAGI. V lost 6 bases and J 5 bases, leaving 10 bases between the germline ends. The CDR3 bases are TGTGCCAGCAGGAGAACGATGGAGACCCAGTACTTC. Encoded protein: CASRRTMETQYF.

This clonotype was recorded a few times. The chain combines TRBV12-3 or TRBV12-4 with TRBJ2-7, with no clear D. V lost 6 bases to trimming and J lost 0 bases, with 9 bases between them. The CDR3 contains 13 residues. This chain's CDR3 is CASRKTDSYEQYF. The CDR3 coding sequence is TGTGCCAGCAGGAAGACGGACTCCTACGAGCAGTACTTC.

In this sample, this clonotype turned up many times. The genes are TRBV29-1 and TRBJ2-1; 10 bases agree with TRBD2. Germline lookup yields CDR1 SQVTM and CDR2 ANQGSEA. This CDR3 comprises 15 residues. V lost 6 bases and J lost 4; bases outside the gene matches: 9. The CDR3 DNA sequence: TGCAGCGTCGCCCTCCTAGCGGGAGAATACAATGAGCAGTTCTTC. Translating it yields CSVALLAGEYNEQFF.

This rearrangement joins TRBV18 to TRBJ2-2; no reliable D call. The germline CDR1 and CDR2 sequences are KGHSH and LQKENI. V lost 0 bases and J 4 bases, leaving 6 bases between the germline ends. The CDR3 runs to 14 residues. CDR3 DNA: TGTGCCAGCTCACCACCAAGGGCCACCGGGGAGCTGTTTTTT. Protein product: CASSPPRATGELFF.

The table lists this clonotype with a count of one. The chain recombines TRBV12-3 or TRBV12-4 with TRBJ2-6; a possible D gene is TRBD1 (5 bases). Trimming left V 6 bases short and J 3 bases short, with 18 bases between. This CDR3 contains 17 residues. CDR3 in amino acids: CASSLRASGFGANVLTF. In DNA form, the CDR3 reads TGTGCCAGCAGCCTAAGGGCGTCAGGGTTTGGGGCCAACGTCCTGACTTTC.

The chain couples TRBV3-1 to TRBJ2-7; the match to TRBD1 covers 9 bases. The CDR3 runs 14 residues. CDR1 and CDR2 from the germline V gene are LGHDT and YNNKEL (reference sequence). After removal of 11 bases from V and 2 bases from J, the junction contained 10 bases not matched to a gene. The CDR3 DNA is TGTGCCTCTTCCGGGACAGGGTACGCCTACGAGCAGTACTTC. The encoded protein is CASSGTGYAYEQYF.

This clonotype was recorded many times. The CDR3 DNA follows: TGTGCCAGCAGCCCAGCGGATGACAGATACAATGAGCAGTTCTTC. This sequence encodes CASSPADDRYNEQFF. The chain carries TRBV12-3 or TRBV12-4 and TRBJ2-1; perhaps D is TRBD1 or TRBD2 (5 bases each). V lost 6 bases to trimming and J lost 4 bases, with 16 bases between them. The CDR3 loop spans 15 amino acids.

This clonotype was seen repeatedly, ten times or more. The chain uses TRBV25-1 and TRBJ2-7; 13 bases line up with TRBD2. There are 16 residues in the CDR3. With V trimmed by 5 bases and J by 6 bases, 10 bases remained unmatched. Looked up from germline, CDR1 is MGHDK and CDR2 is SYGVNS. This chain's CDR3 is CASSFWTSGSRGEQYF. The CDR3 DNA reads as TGTGCCAGCAGTTTCTGGACTAGCGGGAGCAGGGGCGAGCAGTACTTC.

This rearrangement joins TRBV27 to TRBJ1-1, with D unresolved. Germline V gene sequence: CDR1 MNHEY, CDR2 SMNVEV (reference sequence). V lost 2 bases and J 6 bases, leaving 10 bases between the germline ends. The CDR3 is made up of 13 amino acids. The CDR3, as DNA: TGTGCCAGCAGTTTAACCCCCCAGTCTGAAGCTTTCTTT. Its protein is CASSLTPQSEAFF.

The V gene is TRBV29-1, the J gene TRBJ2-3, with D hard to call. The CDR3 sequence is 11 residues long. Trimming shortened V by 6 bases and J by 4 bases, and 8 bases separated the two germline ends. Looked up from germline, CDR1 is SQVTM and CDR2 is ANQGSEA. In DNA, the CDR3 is TGCAGCGTCCGGTTCGCAGATACGCAGTATTTT. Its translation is CSVRFADTQYF.

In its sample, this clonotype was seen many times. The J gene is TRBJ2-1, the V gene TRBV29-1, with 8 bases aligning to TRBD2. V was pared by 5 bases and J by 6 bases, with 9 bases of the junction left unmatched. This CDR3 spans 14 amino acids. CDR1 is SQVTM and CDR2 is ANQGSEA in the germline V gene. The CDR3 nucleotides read TGCAGCGTTCGAACGAGACTAGCGCGCAATGAGCAGTTCTTC. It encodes CSVRTRLARNEQFF.